Shown below are 26 T cell receptor beta chains from a single sample sequenced in a study of PD-1 blockade in classical Hodgkin lymphoma. Time point noted: cycle 4 day 1 (C4D1), after less than seven weeks of nivolumab. Brentuximab vedotin exposure varied, and every patient relapsed after autologous stem cell transplantation. Some clones are missing from TCRdb's copy, which holds only in-frame ones; the method was immunoSEQ multiplex PCR. This sample has tens of thousands of clones, with 82% found just once. Material: peripheral blood mononuclear cells (PBMCs), obtained before the fourth cycle of nivolumab. All receptors come from a human donor with classical Hodgkin lymphoma.

The chain is built from TRBV20-1 and TRBJ2-3; D unresolved. There are 11 residues in the CDR3. From germline, CDR1 is DFQATT and CDR2 SNEGSKA (reference sequence). The V end lost 2 bases, the J end lost 6 bases, and 6 bases lay between the germline ends. The CDR3 loop is CSARFSDTQYF. CDR3 nucleotides: TGCAGTGCTAGATTCTCTGATACGCAGTATTTT.

The rearrangement links TRBV5-1 to TRBJ2-7, with D unclear. CDR3 size: 13 residues. V was pared by 2 bases and J by 7 bases, with 13 bases between. CDR1 and CDR2 (germline): SGHRS, YFSETQ. The CDR3 DNA reads TGCGCCAGCAGCTTCCAGCAGCATTCGGAGCAGTACTTC. Translation gives CASSFQQHSEQYF.

The gene calls are TRBV6-4 and TRBJ2-7; D possibly uses TRBD1 or TRBD2 (5 bases each). Trimming took off 2 bases at V and 2 bases at J, with 19 bases between the two ends. Germline CDR1 and CDR2: MRHNA and SNTAGT. The CDR3 covers 17 residues. The CDR3 loop reads CASSDIPLRDDTYEQYF. The CDR3 DNA reads as TGTGCCAGCAGTGACATCCCTCTCAGGGACGACACCTACGAGCAGTACTTC.

V is TRBV6-4 and J is TRBJ2-2; 10 nucleotides align to TRBD2. The CDR3 is 15 amino acids. V was pared by 0 bases and J by 6 bases, with 1 base of the junction left unmatched. Germline assignment: CDR1 MRHNA and CDR2 SNTAGT. The chain's CDR3 is CASSDSAGGPGELFF. CDR3 nucleotide sequence: TGTGCCAGCAGTGACTCAGCGGGGGGGCCCGGGGAGCTGTTTTTT.

This chain uses TRBV28 with TRBJ1-2, with D perhaps TRBD1 (5 bases). CDR3 length equals 14 residues. CDR1 and CDR2 from the germline V gene are MDHEN and SYDVKM. Trimming took off 6 bases at V and 0 bases at J, with 11 bases between the two ends. The CDR3 region is CASSEGSSNYGYTF. The CDR3, as DNA: TGTGCCAGCAGCGAGGGGTCCTCTAACTATGGCTACACCTTC.

The rearrangement uses TRBV9 and TRBJ1-2, with D unclear. CDR1 is SGDLS, CDR2 YYNGEE, per germline. V lost 0 bases and J 0 bases, leaving 9 bases between the germline ends. This CDR3 spans 15 amino acids. CDR3 in amino acids: CASSVDPGTNYGYTF. CDR3 DNA sequence: TGTGCCAGCAGCGTAGATCCAGGTACTAACTATGGCTACACCTTC.

The chain recombines TRBV10-3 with TRBJ2-5; D assignment may be TRBD1 or TRBD2 (6 bases each). The DNA matches TRBJ2-7 better at its end, which makes the J call doubtful. The length of the CDR3 is 18 residues. In germline, CDR1 is ENHRY, CDR2 SYGVKD. The CDR3 sequence: CAISEQGWGARSGYEQYF. The CDR3 DNA reads TGTGCCATCAGTGAGCAGGGGTGGGGGGCACGGAGCGGGTACGAGCAGTACTTC.

The J gene is TRBJ2-2, the V gene TRBV28, with TRBD2 as a possible D gene (5 bases). Trimming stripped 5 bases from V and 3 bases from J, with 13 bases between. Germline V gene lookup returns CDR1 MDHEN and CDR2 SYDVKM. There are 15 residues in the CDR3. Here the CDR3 reads CASSPLDSDTGELFF. Here the CDR3 DNA reads TGTGCCAGCAGTCCCCTAGATAGCGACACCGGGGAGCTGTTTTTT. The full variable domain, in which reference TRBV28 and TRBJ2-2 provide the parts outside the CDR3, is DVKVTQSSRYLVKRTGEKVFLECVQDMDHENMFWYRQDPGLGLRLIYFSYDVKMKEKGDIPEGYSVSREKKERFSLILESASTNQTSMYLCASSPLDSDTGELFFGEGSRLTVL.

Note on this clone: The junction shows a germline mismatch at one end, possibly a read error. The rearrangement uses TRBV27 and TRBJ1-2; D unresolved. The CDR3 is 14 amino acids. From germline, CDR1 is MNHEY and CDR2 SMNVEV (reference sequence). The CDR3 loop is CASSFNGPKYGYSF. In DNA, the CDR3 is TGTGCCAGCAGTTTTAATGGACCGAAATATGGCTACTCCTTC.

This chain uses TRBV6-5 with TRBJ2-1; TRBD2 might be the D (5 bases). Germline loops: CDR1 MNHEY, CDR2 SVGAGI. V lost 7 bases and J 2 bases, leaving 15 bases between the germline ends. The CDR3 covers 15 residues. Written as DNA, the CDR3 is TGTGCCAGCACCAGTGGACTTCGGGCCTACAATGAGCAGTTCTTC. The encoded protein is CASTSGLRAYNEQFF.

This sequence joins TRBV5-6 and TRBJ2-7; weak D call: TRBD1 (5 bases). Germline values: CDR1 SGHDT, CDR2 YYEEEE. This CDR3 contains 15 residues. Trimming removed 4 bases from V and 3 bases from J, with 17 bases in between. CDR3 sequence reads: CASSPGHFIVYEQYF. As DNA, the CDR3 is TGTGCCAGCAGCCCCGGACACTTCATCGTCTACGAGCAGTACTTC.

The chain employs TRBV12-5 and TRBJ1-2; D not resolved. The CDR3 totals 14 residues. V lost 1 base, J lost 5 bases, and 11 bases lay in between. The germline CDR1 and CDR2 sequences are LGHNT and FRNRAP. CDR3 DNA: TGTGCTAGTGGTTTGGGGCCTCGGAGGTATGGCTACACCTTC. Its protein is CASGLGPRRYGYTF.

The rearrangement links TRBV13 to TRBJ1-2; 8 bases are shared with TRBD1. The CDR3 consists of 14 residues. Germline trimming cut 0 bases from V and 5 bases from J; bases unmatched to any gene: 2. Germline V gene lookup returns CDR1 PRHDT and CDR2 FYEKMQ (reference sequence). CDR3 coding DNA: TGTGCCAGCAGCTTAGGGACAGGGGCTTATGGCTACACCTTC. This gives the protein CASSLGTGAYGYTF.

This chain connects TRBV7-2 to TRBJ2-1, with 10 bases matching TRBD2. The CDR3 extends over 15 amino acids. V trimming: 4 bases; J trimming: 4 bases; junction bases outside the gene matches: 4. Germline V CDR1 and CDR2: SGHTA, FQGNSA. The CDR3: CASSSSSGGYNEQFF. The CDR3 DNA is TGTGCCAGCAGCTCTTCTAGCGGGGGTTACAATGAGCAGTTCTTC.

V gene TRBV5-4 combines with J gene TRBJ2-5; either TRBD1 or TRBD2 may fit D (6 bases each). CDR3 size: 16 residues. The V and J ends lost 0 bases and 6 bases respectively, with 18 bases between them. CDR1 is SGHNT, CDR2 YYREEE, per germline (reference sequence). This CDR3 reads CASSLGRGRGFQTQYF. The CDR3 DNA sequence: TGTGCCAGCAGCTTGGGCCGGGGGCGCGGTTTTCAGACCCAGTACTTC.

The sample holds one count of this clone. In DNA, the CDR3 is TGTGCCAGCAGTCAAGCACCAGGGGTTTATGAAAAACTGTTTTTT. This sequence encodes CASSQAPGVYEKLFF. This rearrangement joins TRBV11-2 to TRBJ1-4, with D tentatively TRBD1 (6 bases). CDR3 length: 15 amino acids. Germline-derived CDR1 and CDR2 are SGHAT and FQNNGV. V was trimmed by 6 bases and J by 6 bases, leaving 17 bases between them.

V and J are TRBV13 and TRBJ2-3, with D tentatively TRBD2 (6 bases). V was shortened by 5 bases and J by 2 bases, with 17 bases between the two germline ends. In germline, CDR1 is PRHDT, CDR2 FYEKMQ (reference sequence). The CDR3 runs to 16 residues. The CDR3 region has the DNA TGTGCCAGCAGCCGACAGACTAGACATAACACAGATACGCAGTATTTT. It yields the protein CASSRQTRHNTDTQYF.

This clone was counted once. V is TRBV6-5 and J is TRBJ2-1; D is undetermined. CDR1 MNHEY and CDR2 SVGAGI come from the germline V gene. The length of the CDR3 is 13 residues. Deletions cut 0 bases from V and 3 bases from J, with 3 bases between. The DNA of the CDR3 is TGTGCCAGCAGTTACTCGGACTACAATGAGCAGTTCTTC. Its translation: CASSYSDYNEQFF.

This chain connects TRBV27 to TRBJ2-6; D is ambiguous. Trimming removed 6 bases from V and 1 base from J, with 7 bases in between. This CDR3 comprises 14 residues. Germline loops: CDR1 MNHEY, CDR2 SMNVEV (reference sequence). The CDR3 DNA reads TGTGCCAGCAGAAACCTATCTGGGGCCAACGTCCTGACTTTC. Protein: CASRNLSGANVLTF.

The chain links TRBV9 to TRBJ1-1, with a tentative D call TRBD1 (6 bases). Deletions cut 2 bases from V and 3 bases from J, with 14 bases between. Looked up from germline, CDR1 is SGDLS and CDR2 is YYNGEE. The CDR3 sequence is 15 residues long. The CDR3 DNA follows: TGTGCCAGCAGCGTTGGATCAGGGGCGGACACTGAAGCTTTCTTT. This translates into CASSVGSGADTEAFF.

V gene TRBV25-1 combines with J gene TRBJ2-7; a possible D gene is TRBD2 (5 bases). Germline CDR1 is MGHDK and CDR2 is SYGVNS. The CDR3 spans 14 residues. Trimming left V 10 bases short and J 2 bases short, with 18 bases between. CDR3 region: CATTTNGDPYEQYF. The CDR3 nucleotides read TGTGCCACCACGACAAACGGGGATCCCTACGAGCAGTACTTC.

The chain is built from TRBV11-3 and TRBJ1-2; 7 nucleotides agree with TRBD1. Germline CDR1 reads SGHNT; CDR2 reads YENEEA. CDR3 size: 17 residues. With V trimmed by 0 bases and J by 0 bases, 7 bases remained unmatched. The CDR3 spells CASSLDRGNLANYGYTF. The CDR3 region has the DNA TGTGCCAGCAGCTTAGACAGGGGGAACCTAGCTAACTATGGCTACACCTTC.

The rearrangement joins TRBV5-4 to TRBJ2-4, with D perhaps matching TRBD2 (6 bases). V was shortened by 2 bases and J by 7 bases, with 13 bases between the two germline ends. Germline V lookup: CDR1 SGHNT, CDR2 YYREEE (reference sequence). CDR3 length: 14 residues. CDR3: CASSFGTPPNIQYF. DNA for the CDR3: TGTGCCAGCAGCTTCGGGACTCCTCCGAACATTCAGTACTTC.

This clone was picked up one time. The rearrangement uses TRBV7-2 and TRBJ2-5, with D perhaps given as TRBD1 or TRBD2 (7 bases each). The DNA end is more similar to TRBJ2-7, so the J call may be wrong. CDR1 SGHTA and CDR2 FQGNSA come from the germline V gene. The CDR3 extends over 15 amino acids. Here the CDR3 DNA reads TGTGCCAGCAGCCTCAGACAGGGAGGGGACTACGAGCAGTACTTC. This sequence encodes CASSLRQGGDYEQYF.

V is TRBV6-5 and J is TRBJ2-2; 7 nucleotides agree with TRBD1. This CDR3 contains 11 residues. The J segment lost 13 bases and the V segment lost 6 bases, leaving 5 bases of the junction unmatched. From germline, CDR1 is MNHEY and CDR2 SVGAGI. The DNA of the CDR3 is TGTGCCAGCAGCTACAGGGGTGGGCTGTTTTTT. It is translated as CASSYRGGLFF.

The rearrangement joins TRBV15 to TRBJ2-5, with no clear D. V was pared by 1 base and J by 2 bases, with 8 bases between. The CDR3 is 14 residues long. Germline CDR1 LNHNV, CDR2 YYDKDF (reference sequence). CDR3 protein: CATSRGTKQETQYF. The CDR3 DNA is TGTGCCACCAGCAGAGGTACCAAGCAAGAGACCCAGTACTTC.